This record concerns one TCR beta chain sequence. The method was immunoSEQ multiplex PCR; TCRdb's version includes in-frame clones alone and lacks a portion of them. The sample has tens of thousands of clones, 91% seen once. The data were obtained in a study of control samples from healthy donors and cancer patients. The ends were cut back, 6 bases at V and 3 bases at J, with 19 bases in the middle. The CDR3 contains 16 residues. CDR1 SNHLY and CDR2 FYNNEI come from the germline V gene. The sequenced material came from blood. The chain uses TRBV2 and TRBJ2-3, with a weak D call TRBD2 (6 bases). The receptor was derived from a man aged 30 to 45 in good health. For the CDR3, the DNA is TGTGCCAGCAGACCACGACTAGTTGGAAGAACAGATACGCAGTATTTT. Its protein is CASRPRLVGRTDTQYF.